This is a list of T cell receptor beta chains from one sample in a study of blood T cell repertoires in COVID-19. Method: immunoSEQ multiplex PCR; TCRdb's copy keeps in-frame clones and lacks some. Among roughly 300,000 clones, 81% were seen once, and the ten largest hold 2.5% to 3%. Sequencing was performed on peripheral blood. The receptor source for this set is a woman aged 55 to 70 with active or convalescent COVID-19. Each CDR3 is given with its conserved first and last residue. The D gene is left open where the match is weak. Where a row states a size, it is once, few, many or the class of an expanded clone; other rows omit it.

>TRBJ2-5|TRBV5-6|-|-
TGTGCCAGCAGCTTGGGGGCTTCTCAAGAGACCCAGTACTTC
CASSLGASQETQYF
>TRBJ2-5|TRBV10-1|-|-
TGCGCCAGCAGTGAGTCAAGCGCGCCTACCCAGGAGGCCCAGTACTTC
CASSESSAPTQEAQYF
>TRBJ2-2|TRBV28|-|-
TGTGCCAGCACCTCGAGCCCCGACTACACCGGGGAGCTGTTTTTT
CASTSSPDYTGELFF
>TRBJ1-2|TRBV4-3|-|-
TGCGCCAGCAGCCAAGATAAAGGGGTGGCTGGCTACACCTTC
CASSQDKGVAGYTF
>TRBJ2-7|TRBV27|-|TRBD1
TGTGCCAGCAGTTTCCAGGGGGCGATCTCCGAGCAGTACTTC
CASSFQGAISEQYF
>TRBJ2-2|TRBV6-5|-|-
TGTGCCAGCAGAAAGGACAGAAACACCGGGGAGCTGTTTTTT
CASRKDRNTGELFF
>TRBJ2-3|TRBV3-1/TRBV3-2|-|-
TGTGCCAGCAAAGCCCCTGCGAACGATACGCAGTATTTT
CASKAPANDTQYF
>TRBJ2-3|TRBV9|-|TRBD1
TGTGCCAGCAGGCGAGGGGGCATGGGCACAGATACGCAGTATTTT
CASRRGGMGTDTQYF
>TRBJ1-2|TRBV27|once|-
TGTGCCAGCAGCAACCGACAGTACTATGGCTACACCTTC
CASSNRQYYGYTF
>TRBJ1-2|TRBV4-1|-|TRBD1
TGCGCCAGCAGCCAAGTCCCGGGACAGGGGGCCCTGTCCTATGGCTACACCTTC
CASSQVPGQGALSYGYTF
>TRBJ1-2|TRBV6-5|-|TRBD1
TGTGCCAGCAGTAGATTAGGACAGGCAAGCGGCTACACCTTC
CASSRLGQASGYTF
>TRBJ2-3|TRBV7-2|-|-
TGTGCCAGCAGCTGGCGAGGAGGGGAAACAGATACGCAGTATTTT
CASSWRGGETDTQYF
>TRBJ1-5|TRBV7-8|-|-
TGTGCCAGCAGCTACGACAGAAACAATCAGCCCCAGCATTTT
CASSYDRNNQPQHF
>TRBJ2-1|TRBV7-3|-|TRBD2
TGTGCCAGCAGCTTAACGGGAGGGATCCCCTACAATGAGCAGTTCTTC
CASSLTGGIPYNEQFF
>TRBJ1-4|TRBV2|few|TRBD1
TGTGCCAGCAGTGAGGCAGGGTCGTCAGGGGGAAAACTGTTTTTT
CASSEAGSSGGKLFF
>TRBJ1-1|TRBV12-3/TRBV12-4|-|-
TGTGCCAGCAGTTCCTCGGTGAACACTGAAGCTTTCTTT
CASSSSVNTEAFF
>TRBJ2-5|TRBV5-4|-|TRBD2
TGTGCCAGCAGCTCCTATGGCCAGCGGGGGGGCCCAGAGACCCAGTACTTC
CASSSYGQRGGPETQYF
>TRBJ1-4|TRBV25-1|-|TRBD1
TGTGCCAGCAGTGAATATGGACAGGGGCGGGAAAAACTGTTTTTT
CASSEYGQGREKLFF
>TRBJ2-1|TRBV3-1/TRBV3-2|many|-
TGTGCCAGCAGCCAAGGTTTTCTAGGCTCCTACAATGAGCAGTTCTTC
CASSQGFLGSYNEQFF
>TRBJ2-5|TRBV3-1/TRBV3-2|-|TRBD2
TGTGCCAGCAGCCAAACTGCGGCGGGGGGGGAGACCCAGTACTTC
CASSQTAAGGETQYF
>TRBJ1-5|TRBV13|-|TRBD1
TGTGCCAGCAGCTTAGGGACAGGGGGCAATAGCAATCAGCCCCAGCATTTT
CASSLGTGGNSNQPQHF
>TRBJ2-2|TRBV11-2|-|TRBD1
TGTGCCAGCAGCCCGGACGGGACAGGGAGTACCGGGGAGCTGTTTTTT
CASSPDGTGSTGELFF
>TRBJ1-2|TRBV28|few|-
TGTGCCAGCAACGCGGGGGGACGTTTAAACTATGGCTACACCTTC
CASNAGGRLNYGYTF
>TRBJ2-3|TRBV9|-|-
TGTGCCAGCAGCGTATCAGGCTCCACAGATACGCAGTATTTT
CASSVSGSTDTQYF
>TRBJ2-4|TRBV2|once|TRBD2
TGTGCCAGCAGTTGGGGCGGGGGAGACATTCAGTACTTC
CASSWGGGDIQYF
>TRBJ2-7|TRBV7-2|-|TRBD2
TGTGCCAGCAGGGTTAGCGGGGGGAGCTCCTACGAGCAGTACTTC
CASRVSGGSSYEQYF
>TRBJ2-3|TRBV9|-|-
TGTGCCAGCAGCGCCTACCTCACAGATACGCAGTATTTT
CASSAYLTDTQYF